The TCR beta chain described here comes from a study of blood T cell repertoires in COVID-19. Study-level background: The United States, Italy and Spain supplied acute and convalescent COVID-19 samples. PBMCs, B-cell-depleted T cells, or T cells were the source of the cDNA or gDNA that made up the material.

This CDR3 contains 15 residues. Libraries were prepared by immunoSEQ multiplex PCR; TCRdb keeps only in-frame clonotypes and omits some of them. This table has approximately 290,000 clones, roughly 90% appearing once. The TCR was taken from a young man with acute or convalescent COVID-19. Sequenced sample: peripheral blood. This sequence joins TRBV21-1 and TRBJ2-7; TRBD2, the table's D call, lacks a check against the DNA. TRBV21-1 is a listed pseudogene. The CDR3 DNA reads as TGTGCCAGGGTTAGCGGGGGGATTACCCCCTACGAGCAGTACTTC. Its protein is CARVSGGITPYEQYF.